This TCR beta chain was documented in a study of identical twins. General observations from the study: Compared with models, monozygotic twins showed more out-of-frame TCR alpha sharing.

V was trimmed by 2 bases and J by 8 bases, leaving 16 bases between them. Germline assignment: CDR1 MNHEY and CDR2 SMNVEV (reference sequence). The CDR3 loop spans 14 amino acids. A universal primer site was created by template switching, with the cDNA bearing unique molecular identifiers. TCRdb reprocessed the 5' RACE reads with MiXCR, giving one entry per CDR3 protein. The sample lists 350,000 to 400,000 distinct CDR3 sequences; 8.5% to 10% were seen once. Comment on this clonotype: As yet, its antigen is unknown.

Material: naive T cells sorted from blood. The receptor was derived from a woman in her forties or fifties in good health. This rearrangement joins TRBV27 to TRBJ2-7, with D tentatively TRBD2 (5 bases). The CDR3 region has the DNA TGTGCCAGCAGTTTAAGGGCTAGCCGAATTCAGCAGTACTTC. Translating it yields CASSLRASRIQQYF.